Reported below is one T cell receptor beta chain. The record originates from a study of T cells in narcolepsy. TCRdb keeps only in-frame clones here, not all; method: immunoSEQ multiplex PCR. This sample has roughly 11,000 clones, with around 94% found just once. Germline-derived CDR1 and CDR2 are MNHNS and SASEGT. The CDR3 covers 15 residues. With 5 bases clipped from V and 11 bases from J, the junction kept 12 bases outside the gene matches. V gene TRBV6-1 combines with J gene TRBJ1-6; the match to TRBD1 covers 7 bases. The sequence derives from a human donor with narcolepsy. Sequencing input: CD45RA- memory CD4+ T cells from PBMCs. The CDR3 DNA sequence: TGTGCCAGCAGTACCGGGACAGCCGATAAGACACCCCTCCACTTT. Its translation is CASSTGTADKTPLHF.